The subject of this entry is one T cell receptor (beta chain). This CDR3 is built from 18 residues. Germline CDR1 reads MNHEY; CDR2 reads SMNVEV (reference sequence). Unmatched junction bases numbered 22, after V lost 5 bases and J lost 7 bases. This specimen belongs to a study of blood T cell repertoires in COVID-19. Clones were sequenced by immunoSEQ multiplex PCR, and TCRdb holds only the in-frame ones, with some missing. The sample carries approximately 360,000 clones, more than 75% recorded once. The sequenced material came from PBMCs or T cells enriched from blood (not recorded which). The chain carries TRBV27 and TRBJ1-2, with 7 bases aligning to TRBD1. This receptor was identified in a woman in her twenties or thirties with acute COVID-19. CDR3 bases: TGTGCCAGCAGTGTGGGGACGGGGACAGCCGGAAACATATTTGGCTACACCTTC. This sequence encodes CASSVGTGTAGNIFGYTF.